This T cell receptor (beta chain) was identified during a study of OX40 agonist ivuxolimab in advanced cancers. Study-wide results and limits: The expanded peripheral T cells' antigen specificity was not determined.

On this clone: Its antigen is currently unknown.

The data were produced by immunoSEQ multiplex PCR, yet TCRdb's version contains in-frame clones alone and is incomplete. The sample carries tens of thousands of clones, around 86% recorded once. The junction had 7 bases not matched to a gene; V was cut back by 5 bases and J by 5 bases. There are 14 residues in the CDR3. CDR1 is SGHVS and CDR2 is FQNEAQ in the germline V gene. The chain employs TRBV7-8 and TRBJ2-7; TRBD2 matches 9 bases. The sample in question was CD4+ or CD8+ T cells sorted from blood, obtained in a trial of the OX40 agonist ivuxolimab. This TCR came from an adult with an advanced solid tumor such as melanoma, head and neck, liver or kidney cancer. CDR3 DNA sequence: TGTGCCAGCAGCAGTAGCGGGAGCCCCAACGAGCAGTACTTC. It yields the protein CASSSSGSPNEQYF.